This TCR beta chain was identified during a study of blood T cell repertoires in COVID-19. Study in general: Collection of acute and convalescent COVID-19 samples took place in the United States, Italy and Spain. T cells, B-cell-depleted T cells, or PBMCs provided the cDNA or gDNA that served as material.

Profiling relied on immunoSEQ multiplex PCR, and the TCRdb table lists in-frame clones only, not all of them. The table lists more than 300,000 clones, around nine tenths of them singletons. The V gene lost 3 bases and the J gene lost 6 bases, with 6 bases spanning the gap. Germline CDR1 and CDR2: SGDLS and YYNGEE. The CDR3 loop spans 12 amino acids. The sample holds one count of this clone. Enrollment of patients from Seattle took place during active infection, with longitudinal follow-up. The chain carries TRBV9 and TRBJ2-2; TRBD2 might be the D (5 bases). Sequenced material: peripheral blood. The origin of this receptor is a young woman with COVID-19, enrolled during active disease. The chain's CDR3 is CASSERAGELFF. CDR3 DNA: TGTGCCAGCAGCGAGAGGGCCGGGGAGCTGTTTTTT.